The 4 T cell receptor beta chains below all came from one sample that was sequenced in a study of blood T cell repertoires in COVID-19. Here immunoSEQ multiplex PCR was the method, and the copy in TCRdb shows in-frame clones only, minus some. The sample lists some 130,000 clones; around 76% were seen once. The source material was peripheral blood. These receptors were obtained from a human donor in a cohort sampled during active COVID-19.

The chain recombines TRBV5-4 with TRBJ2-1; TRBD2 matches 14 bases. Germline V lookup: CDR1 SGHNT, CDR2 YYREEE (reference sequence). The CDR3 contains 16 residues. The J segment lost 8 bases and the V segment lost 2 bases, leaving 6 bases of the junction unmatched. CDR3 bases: TGTGCCAGCAGCTTAAGACTAGCGGGGGGGCCAGATGAGCAGTTCTTC. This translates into CASSLRLAGGPDEQFF.

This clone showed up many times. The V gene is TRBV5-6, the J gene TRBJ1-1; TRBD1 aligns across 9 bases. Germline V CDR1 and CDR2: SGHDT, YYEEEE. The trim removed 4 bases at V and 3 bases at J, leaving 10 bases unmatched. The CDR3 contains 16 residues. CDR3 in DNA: TGTGCCAGCAGCCTTTACAGGGGGCTTGGGGACACTGAAGCTTTCTTT. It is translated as CASSLYRGLGDTEAFF.

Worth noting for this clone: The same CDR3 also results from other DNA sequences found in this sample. The CDR3 DNA sequence: TGTGCCAGCAGCCAAGTAGGCGGGGGCGATGGCTACACCTTC. This sequence encodes CASSQVGGGDGYTF. This sequence joins TRBV4-2 and TRBJ1-2, with D possibly matching TRBD1 (6 bases). This CDR3 comprises 14 residues. The V end was cut by 1 base, the J end by 6 bases, with 12 bases between. Germline CDR1 and CDR2: LGHNA and YNFKEQ.

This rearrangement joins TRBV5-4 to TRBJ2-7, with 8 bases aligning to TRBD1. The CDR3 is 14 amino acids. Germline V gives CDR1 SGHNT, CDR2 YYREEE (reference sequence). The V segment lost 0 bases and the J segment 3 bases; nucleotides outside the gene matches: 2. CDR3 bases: TGTGCCAGCAGCTTGGAACAGGGGGGCTACGAGCAGTACTTC. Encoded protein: CASSLEQGGYEQYF.